This TCR beta chain was identified in a study of T-cell reconstitution after alpha-beta-depleted transplantation in children. General study findings and limits: The main origin of T-cell counts and diversity one year after transplant was newly produced T cells. Surviving recipient T cells and thymic progenitors underlay high day-60 TCRbeta diversity in some patients. At around two months after transplant, the alpha-beta T cells were reportedly derived from several hundred expanded clones that came from non-depleted graft cells.

Concerning this clonotype itself: What it binds is unknown.

Losses at the gene ends were 6 bases for V and 3 bases for J; bases not matched to a gene: 11. CDR1 and CDR2 from the germline V gene are WSHSY and SAAADI. The CDR3 runs 15 residues. The TCRbeta library incorporated unique molecular identifiers. MiXCR was run by TCRdb on the PCR reads, yielding one entry per CDR3 protein. The sample includes approximately 1,000,000 distinct CDR3 sequences, less than 30% of them seen just once. The clonotype originates from a boy under three years old who had a stem cell transplant for SCID, so the T cells may come from the graft donor. Sequenced here: PBMCs, mostly from graft donor cells, sampled 360 days after TCRalphabeta/CD19-depleted stem cell transplant. The chain joins TRBV10-2 to TRBJ2-7; 7 bases agree with TRBD1. The CDR3 DNA is TGCGCCAGCAGGCACCAACAGGGGAACATCTACGAGCAGTACTTC. Its protein is CASRHQQGNIYEQYF.